This T cell receptor beta chain was obtained from a study of cytomegalovirus exposure and HLA in healthy donors. The study, taken as a whole, reports: The study reported that TCR beta sequences accurately predicted HLA-A and HLA-B alleles in most subjects. Looking again later, the authors saw that most CMV-associated TCR beta chains seemed HLA-restricted. TCR beta chain V- and J-gene trimming was linked, in a later analysis, to a missense variant in DCLRE1C.

In this sample, this clone turned up a few times. Its specificity is unknown. PCR employed 60 Vbeta and 13 Jbeta primers. Profiled with immunoSEQ multiplex PCR; TCRdb holds only in-frame clones, not every one. Of under 85,000 clones detected, 60% to 80% appear once; the ten largest clones hold around 22%. The receptor was derived from a middle-aged woman in good health and CMV-seropositive. The material sequenced was PBMCs.

The CDR3 loop reads CASSVAGGQGGSYTF. CDR3 nucleotides: TGTGCCAGCAGCGTAGCCGGCGGACAGGGAGGAAGCTACACCTTC. The J gene is TRBJ1-2, the V gene TRBV9, with 8 bases fitting TRBD1. CDR3 length: 15 residues. The trim removed 0 bases at V and 9 bases at J, leaving 10 bases unmatched. The germline gives CDR1 SGDLS, CDR2 YYNGEE.